A single T cell receptor (beta chain) is shown here with its context. Its antigen is unidentified. At one boundary the junction diverges from the germline segment, which might be a read error. This sample is drawn from a study of blood T cells in healthy people across ages. CDR1 and CDR2 from the germline V gene are SGHDT and YYEEEE. The CDR3 runs 14 residues. Regarding the study as a whole: Unsorted PBMC material precluded a definitive naive versus antigen-experienced comparison.

Then a second PCR, running roughly 7 to 11 cycles, was carried out with a sample-barcoded 5' primer and a J-beta primer mix. A template-switch adaptor with 12 random nucleotides tagged each cDNA molecule. Sequencing recovered at least 3 million CDR3-containing paired-end reads from each sample. TCRdb processed the 5' RACE reads anew with MiXCR; each CDR3 protein has one entry. The table shows fewer than 1,000,000 distinct CDR3 sequences, with 46% occurring only once. The receptor's source is an elderly man in good health. Input material: blood. The chain has TRBV5-6 and TRBJ2-7; TRBD1 matches at 9 bases. The CDR3 DNA sequence: TGTGCCAGCAGCTTGGTACAGGGGGCTAACGAGCGGTACTTC. It codes for CASSLVQGANERYF.